These 15 T cell receptor beta chains originate from one sample sequenced in a study of blood T cell repertoires in COVID-19. Measured with immunoSEQ multiplex PCR; TCRdb has only the in-frame clones, and not every one. Of over 100,000 clones in the sample, over 75% are singletons; the top ten hold 6.5% to 8%. The sample consisted of peripheral blood. Source of these receptors: a woman aged 50 to 60 with acute or convalescent COVID-19.

V usage is TRBV7-2 and J usage is TRBJ1-3; 7 bases align to TRBD1. This CDR3 is built from 16 residues. Looked up from germline, CDR1 is SGHTA and CDR2 is FQGNSA. J lost 3 bases, V lost 3 bases, and 8 bases had no gene match. For the CDR3, the DNA is TGTGCCAGCAGCTTTTACGCAGGGGGAGTTGGAAACACCATATATTTT. It codes for CASSFYAGGVGNTIYF.

V gene TRBV7-6 combines with J gene TRBJ2-2, with 7 bases aligning to TRBD1. The CDR3 totals 14 residues. V gave up 1 base and J gave up 11 bases; unmatched junction bases: 7. CDR1 is SGHVS and CDR2 is FNYEAQ in the germline V gene. The CDR3 nucleotides read TGTGCCAGCAGCTTAGTTAGACAGGGACGAGAGCTGTTTTTT. It codes for CASSLVRQGRELFF.

This clone turned up a few times. V and J are TRBV5-1 and TRBJ1-4; unclear D gene. The CDR3 contains 18 residues. Trimming removed 4 bases at V and 0 bases at J, with 19 bases between. CDR1 is SGHRS, CDR2 YFSETQ, per germline. CDR3 in DNA: TGCGCCAGCAGCCGGAGCGGAGAGGTATATGCAACTAATGAAAAACTGTTTTTT. This codes for CASSRSGEVYATNEKLFF.

V usage is TRBV5-6 and J usage is TRBJ2-6; TRBD2 might be the D (5 bases). CDR1 and CDR2 from the germline V gene are SGHDT and YYEEEE. The germline V and J ends were trimmed by 2 bases and 4 bases, with 10 bases remaining between them. The CDR3 runs to 15 residues. CDR3 coding DNA: TGTGCCAGCAGCTTAGGACTGTACGGGGCCAACGTCCTGACTTTC. Protein sequence: CASSLGLYGANVLTF.

The gene calls are TRBV30 and TRBJ1-2; D is perhaps TRBD1 (5 bases). The CDR3 is 18 amino acids. The V gene's germline CDR1 is GTSNPN and CDR2 SVGIG (reference sequence). The V end lost 1 base, the J end lost 0 bases, and 21 bases lay between the germline ends. CDR3 protein: CAWSGRDFLEWPNYGYTF. The CDR3 DNA reads as TGTGCCTGGAGTGGCAGGGATTTTTTGGAGTGGCCTAACTATGGCTACACCTTC.

The V and J genes are TRBV6-5 and TRBJ1-1; TRBD1 is a possible D gene (6 bases). The CDR3 is made up of 12 amino acids. V gave up 9 bases and J gave up 6 bases, with 14 bases separating them. Germline V gene lookup returns CDR1 MNHEY and CDR2 SVGAGI. The CDR3 bases are TGTGCCAGTGGGGGCAGGGCGGCTGAAGCTTTCTTT. The encoded protein is CASGGRAAEAFF.

This clone was recorded only once. The rearrangement links TRBV5-1 to TRBJ1-2; tentatively, D is TRBD1 (6 bases). There are 12 residues in the CDR3. Trimming shortened V by 1 base and J by 7 bases, and 8 bases separated the two germline ends. CDR1 is SGHRS, CDR2 YFSETQ, per germline. For the CDR3, the DNA is TGCGCCAGCAGCTTGACAGGGAGTGGCTACACCTTC. This sequence encodes CASSLTGSGYTF.

The chain uses TRBV29-1 and TRBJ2-2, with TRBD1 matching over 7 bases. J lost 7 bases, V lost 4 bases, and 6 bases had no gene match. From germline, CDR1 is SQVTM and CDR2 ANQGSEA. The CDR3 runs to 13 residues. CDR3: CSVGSGGNGELFF. The CDR3 nucleotides are TGCAGCGTTGGGTCAGGGGGTAACGGGGAGCTGTTTTTT.

J is TRBJ1-1 and V is TRBV27; D gene unclear. The CDR3 totals 14 residues. Trimming shortened V by 2 bases and J by 1 base, and 8 bases separated the two germline ends. CDR1 MNHEY and CDR2 SMNVEV come from the germline V gene (reference sequence). The DNA for the CDR3 is TGTGCCAGCAGTTTAAACAGACAGAACACTGAAGCTTTCTTT. It encodes CASSLNRQNTEAFF.

The chain joins TRBV3-1 (or the pseudogene TRBV3-2) to TRBJ2-5; tentative D call: TRBD2 (7 bases). Trimming removed 5 bases from V and 5 bases from J, with 15 bases in between. This CDR3 is 14 amino acids long. Germline CDR1 reads LGHDT; CDR2 reads YNNKEL (reference sequence). CDR3 in amino acids: CASSSRTRGETQYF. The DNA for the CDR3 is TGTGCCAGCAGCTCCCGGACTAGGGGGGAGACCCAGTACTTC.

The chain is built from TRBV27 and TRBJ1-6; D may be TRBD1 (5 bases). With 7 bases removed from V and 11 bases from J, the gap between germline ends came to 12 bases. There are 12 residues in the CDR3. The germline CDR1 and CDR2 sequences are MNHEY and SMNVEV (reference sequence). This chain's CDR3 is CASTRWGAPLHF. DNA for the CDR3: TGTGCCAGCACCCGTTGGGGGGCACCCCTCCACTTT.

V is TRBV25-1 and J is TRBJ2-3; TRBD1 matches at 7 bases. CDR1 MGHDK and CDR2 SYGVNS come from the germline V gene. The CDR3 runs 14 residues. J lost 4 bases, V lost 5 bases, and 6 bases had no gene match. The CDR3 DNA reads as TGTGCCAGCAGTACGGACAGGTCTTCAGATACGCAGTATTTT. Its translation is CASSTDRSSDTQYF.

The genes are TRBV24-1 and TRBJ1-2; 7 bases agree with TRBD1. CDR1 and CDR2 from the germline V gene are KGHDR and SFDVKD. This CDR3 contains 15 residues. V lost 4 bases to trimming and J lost 6 bases; unmatched junction nucleotides: 10. CDR3 DNA sequence: TGTGCCACCAGTGACACGCGACAGGGTGTAAATGGCTACACCTTC. As protein: CATSDTRQGVNGYTF.

The chain uses TRBV4-1 and TRBJ1-2; the match to TRBD1 covers 7 bases. CDR3 length equals 15 residues. In germline, CDR1 is MGHRA, CDR2 YSYEKL. J lost 4 bases, V lost 0 bases, and 5 bases had no gene match. The CDR3 spells CASSQEEGAIYGYTF. Here the CDR3 DNA reads TGCGCCAGCAGCCAAGAAGAGGGGGCGATCTATGGCTACACCTTC.

This clone showed up just a few times. J is TRBJ1-2 and V is TRBV10-3; 8 bases match TRBD1. CDR1 and CDR2 (germline): ENHRY, SYGVKD. The CDR3 sequence is 13 residues long. With 5 bases clipped from V and 6 bases from J, the junction kept 5 bases outside the gene matches. Here the CDR3 DNA reads TGTGCCATCAGTCAGGGACAGGCTCATGGCTACACCTTC. Translation gives CAISQGQAHGYTF.